These 4 T cell receptor beta chains were sequenced from one sample in a study of T cells in Graves' hyperthyroidism and ophthalmopathy. Regions amplified from RNA transcripts were the TCR beta CDR3 regions. HTBI primers were employed in a first-round RT-PCR of the TCR CDR3. MiXCR, run by TCRdb on the multiplex PCR reads, gives a single entry per CDR3 protein. Here the sample spans 500,000 to 650,000 distinct CDR3 sequences, approximately 17% being singletons. Sample: blood. These receptors all come from a woman younger than 30 with Graves' ophthalmopathy.

As to this clonotype: This clone may be a read error of a much larger clone one base away. The chain has TRBV2 and TRBJ2-1, with 7 nucleotides matching TRBD1. CDR1 and CDR2 from the germline V gene are SNHLY and FYNNEI. The CDR3 sequence is 13 residues long. The CDR3 loop is CAGRGNIRNEQFF. DNA of the CDR3: TGTGCCGGCAGGGGGAATATACGAAATGAGCAGTTCTTC.

In its sample, this clonotype was seen many times. The chain links TRBV20-1 to TRBJ2-5; TRBD2 matches 8 bases. J gave up 5 bases and V 1 base, and 12 bases lay outside the gene matches. CDR1 and CDR2 (germline): DFQATT, SNEGSKA (reference sequence). This CDR3 contains 16 residues. In DNA form, the CDR3 reads TGCAGTGCTAGAGGGGGGGGACTAGAGGTTTGGGAGACCCAGTACTTC. Its translation: CSARGGGLEVWETQYF.

This clonotype appeared many times. CDR3 sequence (DNA): TGTGCCTCTCGGGGTCTAGCGGGAGGGCTCTACGAGCAGTACTTC. It encodes CASRGLAGGLYEQYF. V is TRBV10-3 and J is TRBJ2-7; 12 bases match TRBD2. V lost 11 bases and J lost 3; bases outside the gene matches: 11. Germline-derived CDR1 and CDR2 are ENHRY and SYGVKD. This CDR3 region has 15 residues.

The J gene is TRBJ1-1, the V gene TRBV7-9, with 8 positions matching TRBD1. With V trimmed by 5 bases and J by 5 bases, 7 bases remained unmatched. The length of the CDR3 is 14 residues. Germline V gene sequence: CDR1 SEHNR, CDR2 FQNEAQ (reference sequence). The CDR3 reads CASSPTGGKTEAFF. CDR3 DNA sequence: TGTGCCAGCAGCCCTACAGGGGGAAAGACTGAAGCTTTCTTT.